A selection of T cell receptor beta chains follows, all from one sample in a study of beta chain features in type 1 diabetes. Sequencing was performed with immunoSEQ multiplex PCR; in TCRdb, only in-frame clones are kept and a portion is missing. Of about 620,000 clones in the sample, around 16% were seen once. The sequencing input was naive CD4+ T cells from blood. Source of these receptors: a man between 18 and 29 years old in good health. CDR3s include the opening cysteine and the closing phenylalanine or tryptophan. D genes are given only for firm matches. Size tells how often a clone was seen (once, few, many) or the class of an expanded clone, and some rows leave it out.

clone_size	v_call	j_call	d_call	cdr3_aa	cdr3_nt
NA	TRBV9	TRBJ2-1	NA	CASSVGLGGAYNEQFF	TGTGCCAGCAGCGTCGGACTAGGGGGAGCCTACAATGAGCAGTTCTTC
NA	TRBV5-1	TRBJ2-1	NA	CASNGGLTGNEQFF	TGCGCCAGCAATGGGGGGCTTACTGGGAATGAGCAGTTCTTC
NA	TRBV29-1	TRBJ1-1	NA	CSQHYYQTDTEAFF	TGCAGCCAACACTATTATCAAACAGACACTGAAGCTTTCTTT
NA	TRBV4-1	TRBJ2-6	TRBD1	CASSLPTGFGANVLTF	TGCGCCAGCAGCCTCCCGACAGGGTTTGGGGCCAACGTCCTGACTTTC
NA	TRBV9	TRBJ2-3	TRBD2	CASSRTSGGTSYTQYF	TGTGCCAGCAGCCGCACTAGCGGGGGGACCTCGTATACGCAGTATTTT
NA	TRBV9	TRBJ2-3	NA	CASSVVGTLRRSGDTQYF	TGTGCCAGCAGCGTAGTTGGGACACTTCGAAGAAGCGGGGATACGCAGTATTTT
NA	TRBV7-3	TRBJ2-3	TRBD1	CASSLPGTGSTDTQYF	TGTGCCAGCAGCTTACCCGGGACAGGGTCCACAGATACGCAGTATTTT
few	TRBV6-5	TRBJ2-4	NA	CASSYIGGLKNIQYF	TGTGCCAGCAGTTACATTGGGGGCCTGAAAAACATTCAGTACTTC
NA	TRBV25-1	TRBJ2-7	NA	CASSPRATYEQYF	TGTGCCAGCAGTCCCAGGGCTACCTACGAGCAGTACTTC
many	TRBV7-9	TRBJ2-7	NA	CASSPELRSGEQYF	TGTGCCAGCAGCCCTGAACTCCGGTCGGGTGAGCAGTACTTC
few	TRBV5-1	TRBJ2-1	NA	CASSLGPSEYNEQFF	TGCGCCAGCAGCTTGGGTCCCAGCGAGTACAATGAGCAGTTCTTC
NA	TRBV7-2	TRBJ1-2	TRBD1	CASSSGQVLYGYTF	TGTGCCAGCAGCTCCGGACAGGTCCTCTATGGCTACACCTTC
NA	TRBV7-2	TRBJ2-7	NA	CASSDILRGGSEQYF	TGTGCCAGCAGCGACATACTGAGGGGAGGTAGCGAGCAGTACTTC
NA	TRBV9	TRBJ1-1	NA	CASSVGVREVNTEAFF	TGTGCCAGCAGCGTAGGCGTCAGGGAGGTGAACACTGAAGCTTTCTTT
NA	TRBV9	TRBJ2-7	TRBD1	CASGDRDRGEQYF	TGTGCCAGCGGCGACAGGGATCGGGGCGAGCAGTACTTC
NA	TRBV10-3	TRBJ2-6	NA	CAISGESSGANVLTF	TGTGCCATCAGTGGCGAATCTTCTGGGGCCAACGTCCTGACTTTC
few	TRBV7-9	TRBJ2-5	NA	CASSLVGRRRAQETQYF	TGTGCCAGCAGCTTAGTGGGCCGGAGACGGGCCCAAGAGACCCAGTACTTC
few	TRBV28	TRBJ1-3	NA	CASSETDSSGNTIYF	TGTGCCAGCAGCGAGACAGATAGCTCTGGAAACACCATATATTTT
few	TRBV9	TRBJ2-1	NA	CASSVAGLTYNEQFF	TGTGCCAGCAGTGTGGCGGGGTTGACCTACAATGAGCAGTTCTTC
few	TRBV7-3	TRBJ2-2	TRBD2	CASSLGLAASTGELFF	TGTGCCAGCAGTTTGGGGCTAGCGGCCTCCACCGGGGAGCTGTTTTTT
few	TRBV7-2	TRBJ2-7	NA	CASSLGQGSTYEQYF	TGTGCCAGCAGCTTGGGACAAGGTTCCACCTACGAGCAGTACTTC
NA	TRBV12-5	TRBJ2-3	TRBD1	CASGNFRDRGSDTQYF	TGTGCTAGTGGTAACTTCCGGGACAGGGGTTCAGATACGCAGTATTTT
few	TRBV2	TRBJ2-3	NA	CASSGSTDTQYF	TGTGCCAGCAGTGGGAGCACAGATACGCAGTATTTT
few	TRBV7-3	TRBJ2-3	NA	CASSLQGSGHGTDTQYF	TGTGCCAGCAGCTTACAGGGTAGCGGCCACGGCACAGATACGCAGTATTTT
NA	TRBV7-9	TRBJ1-5	NA	CASSDPPFAGNQPQHF	TGTGCCAGCAGCGATCCCCCTTTCGCCGGCAATCAGCCCCAGCATTTT
few	TRBV11-2	TRBJ2-5	NA	CASRRPGLGKETQYF	TGTGCCAGCAGACGTCCGGGACTTGGAAAAGAGACCCAGTACTTC
NA	TRBV10-2	TRBJ2-2	NA	CASNGLTGELFF	TGCGCCAGCAACGGGTTGACCGGGGAGCTGTTTTTT
few	TRBV9	TRBJ2-1	NA	CASSAGLHLGNNEQFF	TGTGCCAGCAGCGCGGGACTTCACCTTGGGAACAATGAGCAGTTCTTC
NA	TRBV6-5	TRBJ2-6	NA	CASRWAGANVLTF	TGTGCCAGCCGGTGGGCTGGGGCCAACGTCCTGACTTTC
few	TRBV4-3	TRBJ2-2	TRBD1	CASCYMDREGGELFF	TGCGCCAGCTGCTATATGGACAGGGAAGGCGGGGAGCTGTTTTTT
NA	TRBV29-1	TRBJ1-2	NA	CSAGGAVYGYTF	TGCAGCGCGGGGGGGGCAGTGTATGGCTACACCTTC
NA	TRBV5-4	TRBJ2-6	NA	CASGEVSGANVLTF	TGTGCCAGCGGCGAGGTCTCTGGGGCCAACGTCCTGACTTTC
NA	TRBV7-2	TRBJ2-7	TRBD2	CASSRSGGDYEQYF	TGTGCCAGCAGCCGTAGCGGGGGTGACTACGAGCAGTACTTC
NA	TRBV5-1	TRBJ1-5	TRBD1	CASSPGTVSNQPQHF	TGCGCCAGCAGCCCCGGGACAGTGAGCAATCAGCCCCAGCATTTT
few	TRBV7-9	TRBJ1-5	NA	CASSLGGASNQPQHF	TGTGCCAGCAGCTTAGGGGGCGCTAGCAATCAGCCCCAGCATTTT
NA	TRBV28	TRBJ1-1	NA	CASSFNGVNTEAFF	TGTGCCAGCAGTTTCAACGGTGTGAACACTGAAGCTTTCTTT
few	TRBV10-3	TRBJ2-7	NA	CATSRDGEQYF	TGTGCCACGTCGCGGGATGGCGAGCAGTACTTC
NA	TRBV4-2	TRBJ1-1	NA	CASSQVLSKNTEAFF	TGTGCCAGCAGCCAAGTTCTATCCAAGAACACTGAAGCTTTCTTT
few	TRBV28	TRBJ2-1	NA	CASKGHAISYNEQFF	TGTGCCAGCAAGGGCCATGCGATCTCCTACAATGAGCAGTTCTTC
few	TRBV30	TRBJ1-6	NA	CAWSVLDLNSPLHF	TGTGCCTGGAGTGTACTCGACTTGAATTCACCCCTCCACTTT
NA	TRBV7-8	TRBJ1-2	TRBD1	CASSPRDRGRLNGYTF	TGTGCCAGCAGCCCCCGGGACAGGGGGCGCCTAAATGGCTACACCTTC
NA	TRBV7-9	TRBJ2-5	NA	CASSLAAGGGGETQYF	TGTGCCAGCAGCTTAGCGGCCGGGGGCGGAGGAGAGACCCAGTACTTC
few	TRBV4-1	TRBJ2-1	TRBD2	CASSEAILANYNEQFF	TGCGCCAGCAGCGAAGCGATACTAGCGAATTACAATGAGCAGTTCTTC
NA	TRBV4-3	TRBJ2-2	TRBD2	CASSPSGGGRSTGELFF	TGCGCCAGCAGCCCGAGTGGCGGGGGGCGGAGTACCGGGGAGCTGTTTTTT
NA	TRBV7-2	TRBJ2-3	TRBD2	CASSPQLAGVTDTQYF	TGTGCCAGCAGCCCGCAACTAGCGGGAGTAACAGATACGCAGTATTTT
NA	TRBV4-3	TRBJ1-2	NA	CASRQDGSAVYGYTF	TGCGCCAGCCGCCAAGACGGGTCAGCTGTTTATGGCTACACCTTC
NA	TRBV7-3	TRBJ2-1	TRBD2	CASSLPSGGASEQFF	TGTGCCAGCAGCTTACCCAGCGGGGGGGCCAGTGAGCAGTTCTTC
few	TRBV28	TRBJ2-7	TRBD2	CASSSSGAGGFYEQYF	TGTGCCAGCAGTTCCTCTGGGGCGGGAGGGTTCTACGAGCAGTACTTC
NA	TRBV7-9	TRBJ1-6	NA	CASRDRDGNNSPLHF	TGTGCCAGCAGGGACCGGGACGGAAATAATTCACCCCTCCACTTT
few	TRBV21-1	TRBJ2-7	NA	CASTDRVWEQYF	TGTGCCAGCACCGACAGGGTTTGGGAGCAGTACTTC
NA	TRBV28	TRBJ1-5	TRBD1	CASSFRGTGHQPQHF	TGTGCCAGCAGTTTCCGCGGGACAGGGCATCAGCCCCAGCATTTT
NA	TRBV2	TRBJ2-5	NA	CASSVQETQYF	TGTGCCAGCAGTGTCCAAGAGACCCAGTACTTC